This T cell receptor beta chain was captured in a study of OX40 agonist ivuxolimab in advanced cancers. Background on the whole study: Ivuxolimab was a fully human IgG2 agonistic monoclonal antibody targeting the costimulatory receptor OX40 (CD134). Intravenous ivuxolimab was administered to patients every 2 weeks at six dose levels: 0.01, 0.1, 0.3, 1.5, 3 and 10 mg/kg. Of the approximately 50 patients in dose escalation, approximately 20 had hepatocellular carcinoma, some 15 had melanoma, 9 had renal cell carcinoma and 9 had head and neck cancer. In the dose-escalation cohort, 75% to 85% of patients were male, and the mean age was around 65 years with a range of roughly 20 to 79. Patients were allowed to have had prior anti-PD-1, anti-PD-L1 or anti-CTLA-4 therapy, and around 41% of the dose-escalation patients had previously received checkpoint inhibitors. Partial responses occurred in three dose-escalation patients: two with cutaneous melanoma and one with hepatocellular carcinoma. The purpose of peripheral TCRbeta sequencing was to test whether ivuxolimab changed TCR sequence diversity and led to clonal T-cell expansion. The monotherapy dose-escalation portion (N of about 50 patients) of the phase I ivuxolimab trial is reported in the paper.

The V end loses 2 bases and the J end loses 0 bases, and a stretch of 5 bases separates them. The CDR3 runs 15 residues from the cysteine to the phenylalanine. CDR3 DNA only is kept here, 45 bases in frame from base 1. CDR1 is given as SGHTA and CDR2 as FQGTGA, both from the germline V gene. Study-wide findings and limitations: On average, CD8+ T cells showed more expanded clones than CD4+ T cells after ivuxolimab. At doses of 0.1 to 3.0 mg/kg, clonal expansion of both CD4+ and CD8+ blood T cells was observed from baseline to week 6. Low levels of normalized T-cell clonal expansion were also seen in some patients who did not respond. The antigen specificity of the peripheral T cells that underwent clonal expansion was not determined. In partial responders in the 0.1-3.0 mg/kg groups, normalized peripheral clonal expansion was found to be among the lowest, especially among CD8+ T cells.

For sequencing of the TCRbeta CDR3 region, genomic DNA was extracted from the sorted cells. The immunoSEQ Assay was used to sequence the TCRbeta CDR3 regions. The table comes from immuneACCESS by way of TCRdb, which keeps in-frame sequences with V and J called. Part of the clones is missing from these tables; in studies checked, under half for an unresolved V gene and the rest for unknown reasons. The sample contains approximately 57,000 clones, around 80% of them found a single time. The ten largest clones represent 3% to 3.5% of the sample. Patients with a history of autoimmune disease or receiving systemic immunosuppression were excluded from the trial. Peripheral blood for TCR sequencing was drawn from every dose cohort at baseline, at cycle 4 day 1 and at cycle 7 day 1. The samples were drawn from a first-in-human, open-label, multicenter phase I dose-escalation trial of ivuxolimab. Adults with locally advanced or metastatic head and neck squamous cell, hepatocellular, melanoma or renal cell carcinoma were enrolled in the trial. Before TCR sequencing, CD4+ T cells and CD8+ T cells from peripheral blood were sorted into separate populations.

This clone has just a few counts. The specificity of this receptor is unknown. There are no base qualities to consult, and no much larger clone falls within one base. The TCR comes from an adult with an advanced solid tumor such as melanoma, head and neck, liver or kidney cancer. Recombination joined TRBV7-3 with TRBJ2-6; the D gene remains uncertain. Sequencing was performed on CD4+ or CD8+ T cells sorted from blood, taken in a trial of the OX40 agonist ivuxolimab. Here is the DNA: TGTGCCAGCAGCTTATCCCGCTCTGGGGCCAACGTCCTGACTTTC. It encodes CASSLSRSGANVLTF.